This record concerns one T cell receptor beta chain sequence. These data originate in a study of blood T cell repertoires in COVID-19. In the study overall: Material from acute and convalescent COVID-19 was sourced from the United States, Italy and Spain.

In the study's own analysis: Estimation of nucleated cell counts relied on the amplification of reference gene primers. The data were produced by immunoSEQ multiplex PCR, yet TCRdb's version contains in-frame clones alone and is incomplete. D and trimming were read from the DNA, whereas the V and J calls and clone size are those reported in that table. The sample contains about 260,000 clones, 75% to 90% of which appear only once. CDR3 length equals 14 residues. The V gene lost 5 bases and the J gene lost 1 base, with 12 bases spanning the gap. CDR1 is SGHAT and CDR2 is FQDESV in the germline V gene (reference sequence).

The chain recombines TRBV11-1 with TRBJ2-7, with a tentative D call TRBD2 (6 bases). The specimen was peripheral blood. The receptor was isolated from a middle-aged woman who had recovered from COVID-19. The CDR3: CASSPRAGSYEQYF. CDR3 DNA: TGTGCCAGCAGCCCTAGAGCGGGTTCCTACGAGCAGTACTTC.